The T cell receptor (beta chain) described here comes from a study of blood T cell repertoires in COVID-19. CDR1 is MNHEY and CDR2 is SVGAGI in the germline V gene. The CDR3 runs 13 residues. Trimming took 2 bases from V and 7 from J; bases not matched to a gene: 3. Profiled with immunoSEQ multiplex PCR; TCRdb holds only in-frame clones, not every one. The data show 60,000 or so clones, approximately 90% seen once. The chain joins TRBV6-5 to TRBJ2-7, with TRBD1 matching 9 bases. The TCR was taken from a human donor with active COVID-19. The donor label of this sample is uncertain. Input material: peripheral blood. CDR3 DNA sequence: TGTGCCAGCAGTTACCACGGACAGGGGGAGCAGTACTTC. Its protein product is CASSYHGQGEQYF.